This section outlines one TCR beta chain sequence together with its context. The entry originates in a study of radiotherapy plus CTLA-4 blockade in lung cancer. Profiling relied on immunoSEQ multiplex PCR, and the TCRdb table lists in-frame clones only, not all of them. Counted here are fewer than 65,000 clones, 77% occurring once; the ten biggest clones make up about 2.4%. The V and J ends lost 5 bases and 10 bases, in that order; junction bases with no gene match: 10. CDR1 SGHTA and CDR2 FQGTGA come from the germline V gene. CDR3 length: 15 residues. The chain joins TRBV7-3 to TRBJ1-6, with 8 bases lining up with TRBD1. Sample: peripheral blood, taken from a patient treated with radiotherapy plus ipilimumab. The sequence was obtained from a human donor with non-small cell lung cancer whose response to radiotherapy plus ipilimumab could not be evaluated. CDR3 amino acids: CASSKDRAVGSPLHF. The CDR3 DNA reads as TGTGCCAGCAGCAAGGACAGGGCGGTAGGATCACCCCTCCACTTT.